Below are 9 T cell receptor beta chains sequenced from a single sample in a study of blood T cell repertoires in COVID-19. Method: immunoSEQ multiplex PCR; TCRdb's copy keeps in-frame clones and lacks some. The sample records about 180,000 clones, 82% being singletons. The sequencing input was PBMCs or T cells enriched from blood (not recorded which). The source is a man aged 60-69 years who had recovered from COVID-19.

The V gene is TRBV7-2, the J gene TRBJ2-1, with 10 bases aligning to TRBD1. The CDR3 extends over 15 amino acids. Germline V CDR1 and CDR2: SGHTA, FQGNSA. V dropped 4 bases and J dropped 6; count of bases not matched to a gene: 6. CDR3 sequence reads: CASSSGQGVSNEQFF. DNA for the CDR3: TGTGCCAGCAGCTCAGGACAGGGGGTGAGCAATGAGCAGTTCTTC.

The V and J genes are TRBV7-9 and TRBJ2-3; 7 nucleotides agree with TRBD1. The CDR3 is 13 residues long. The V gene's germline CDR1 is SEHNR and CDR2 FQNEAQ (reference sequence). J lost 5 bases, V lost 5 bases, and 4 bases had no gene match. CDR3 DNA: TGTGCCAGCAGCAACGCAGGGGGAGATACGCAGTATTTT. Protein product: CASSNAGGDTQYF.

J is TRBJ1-5 and V is TRBV6-1; D not resolved. CDR3 length equals 13 residues. V lost 0 bases, J lost 4 bases, and 4 bases lay in between. Germline assignment: CDR1 MNHNS and CDR2 SASEGT. This chain's CDR3 is CASSEASNQPQHF. The CDR3 region has the DNA TGTGCCAGCAGTGAAGCCAGTAATCAGCCCCAGCATTTT.

The J gene is TRBJ2-7, the V gene TRBV18; D call uncertain. V shed 6 bases and J shed 2 bases, with 8 bases lying between them. This CDR3 contains 12 residues. Germline CDR1 and CDR2: KGHSH and LQKENI. The CDR3 spells CASSEVTYEQYF. The CDR3 DNA follows: TGTGCCAGCTCTGAGGTTACCTACGAGCAGTACTTC.

The chain joins TRBV21-1 to TRBJ2-7; TRBD1 is the table's D call, not checked against the DNA. TRBV21-1 represents a pseudogene. This CDR3 comprises 14 residues. DNA of the CDR3: TGTGCCAGCAGACAGGGGGGGACGTCCTACGAGCAGTACTTC. Protein: CASRQGGTSYEQYF.

The chain combines TRBV27 with TRBJ1-6, with 8 bases that match TRBD1. Germline CDR1 reads MNHEY; CDR2 reads SMNVEV (reference sequence). The V gene end was trimmed by 1 base and the J gene end by 0 bases; junction bases not matched to a gene: 11. CDR3 length equals 20 residues. CDR3 nucleotides: TGTGCCAGCAGTTTATTCCAGGCCCAGGGGGCGAGCTCCTATAATTCACCCCTCCACTTT. Its translation is CASSLFQAQGASSYNSPLHF.

This rearrangement joins TRBV2 to TRBJ2-3, with D maybe TRBD1 (6 bases). Germline V gives CDR1 SNHLY, CDR2 FYNNEI. Trimming left V 1 base short and J 1 base short, with 6 bases between. The CDR3 is made up of 14 amino acids. Here the CDR3 reads CASSEDRGTDTQYF. CDR3 sequence (DNA): TGTGCCAGCAGTGAAGACAGGGGCACAGATACGCAGTATTTT.

As for this clone: This same CDR3 is encoded by further DNA sequences in the sample. The V gene is TRBV10-2, the J gene TRBJ1-5, with D maybe TRBD1 (5 bases). The CDR3 loop spans 15 amino acids. Looked up from germline, CDR1 is WSHSY and CDR2 is SAAADI. V dropped 0 bases and J dropped 4 bases, with 10 bases sitting between them. The CDR3 DNA follows: TGCGCCAGCAGTGAGTCCGGCCACAGGAATCAGCCCCAGCATTTT. Amino acids: CASSESGHRNQPQHF.

The rearrangement links TRBV21-1 to TRBJ1-3. TRBV21-1 is a known pseudogene. The CDR3 runs 12 residues. CDR3 sequence reads: CASESDGNTIYF. The CDR3 DNA sequence: TGTGCCAGCGAGAGTGATGGAAACACCATATATTTT.